Following are 6 T cell receptor beta chains from one sample sequenced in a study of Graves' ophthalmopathy and Graves' hyperthyroidism. Using RNA transcripts, the TCR beta CDR3 regions were amplified. HTBI primers were used in a first-round RT-PCR, which preceded a second-round multiplex PCR. From the multiplex PCR reads, TCRdb called clonotypes with MiXCR, one entry per CDR3 protein. The sample includes almost 750,000 distinct CDR3 sequences, approximately 40% of them seen just once. The sample was peripheral blood. The receptors shown here come from an adult man with Graves' ophthalmopathy.

This chain connects TRBV11-2 to TRBJ2-7, with 9 bases aligning to TRBD2. This CDR3 comprises 14 residues. V shed 4 bases and J 2 bases; nucleotides not matched to a gene: 3. Germline loops: CDR1 SGHAT, CDR2 FQNNGV. CDR3 sequence: CASSSAGGPYEQYF. In DNA, the CDR3 is TGTGCCAGCAGCTCAGCGGGGGGACCCTACGAGCAGTACTTC.

Details on this clonotype: Because the CDR3 is missing its conserved closing phenylalanine or tryptophan, this is likely a read error. J is TRBJ1-4 and V is TRBV10-2; the D is unclear. Germline lookup yields CDR1 WSHSY and CDR2 SAAADI. This CDR3 is built from 14 residues. This CDR3 reads CASSPGVTNEKLFI. The CDR3 DNA reads as TGTGCCAGCAGTCCCGGGGTGACTAATGAAAAACTGTTTATT.

The chain combines TRBV5-5 with TRBJ2-5; no reliable D call. V lost 0 bases and J lost 4, with 10 bases in between. This CDR3 region has 14 residues. From germline, CDR1 is SGHKS and CDR2 YYEKEE (reference sequence). DNA for the CDR3: TGTGCCAGCAGCTTGGGGGAAAGAGGAGAGACCCAGTACTTC. Translation gives CASSLGERGETQYF.

The chain joins TRBV7-8 to TRBJ1-2, with D possibly TRBD1 on 6 matching bases. The CDR3 length is 15 residues. Germline lookup yields CDR1 SGHVS and CDR2 FQNEAQ. Deletions cut 0 bases from V and 4 bases from J, with 12 bases between. The CDR3 sequence is CASSLAAGTFYGYTF. In nucleotides, the CDR3 is TGTGCCAGCAGCTTAGCGGCAGGGACATTCTATGGCTACACCTTC.

The sample holds a few counts of this clonotype. This chain links TRBV25-1 with TRBJ2-6; 8 nucleotides agree with TRBD1. V was pared by 9 bases and J by 1 base, with 14 bases of the junction left unmatched. Germline values: CDR1 MGHDK, CDR2 SYGVNS. There are 18 residues in the CDR3. CDR3 in amino acids: CASRIDRGKNSGANVLTF. In DNA form, the CDR3 reads TGTGCCAGTAGGATTGACAGGGGAAAGAATTCTGGGGCCAACGTCCTGACTTTC.

V and J are TRBV25-1 and TRBJ1-1; 10 bases fit TRBD1. The trim removed 6 bases at V and 5 bases at J, leaving 9 bases unmatched. CDR3 length: 15 amino acids. Germline CDR1 reads MGHDK; CDR2 reads SYGVNS. CDR3 sequence (DNA): TGTGCCAGCAGGGGGTGGGACAGGGGAAGGACTGAAGCTTTCTTT. Protein product: CASRGWDRGRTEAFF. The full variable domain, with the rest looked up from reference TRBV25-1 and TRBJ1-1, is EADIYQTPRYLVIGTGKKITLECSQTMGHDKMYWYQQDPGMELHLIHYSYGVNSTEKGDLSSESTVSRIRTEHFPLTLESARPSHTSQYLCASRGWDRGRTEAFFGQGTRLTVV.